These 5 T cell receptor beta chains came from one sample sequenced in a study of siplizumab effects on memory and regulatory T cells. The table came from immunoSEQ multiplex PCR; TCRdb's copy has only in-frame clones and leaves some out. The sample has around 95,000 clones, about 94% seen once; the top ten hold over 1%. Sequencing used non-Treg CD4+ T cells sorted from blood. These receptors were taken from a human donor in good health.

This clone was seen just once. The V call is TRBV5-1, the J call TRBJ2-5; 9 bases map to TRBD1. This CDR3 contains 15 residues. CDR1 and CDR2 from the germline V gene are SGHRS and YFSETQ. Trimming removed 4 bases from V and 4 bases from J; junction bases left unmatched: 8. CDR3 sequence (DNA): TGCGCCAGCAGCCCTGGGACAGGGAAGGGAGAGACCCAGTACTTC. It translates to CASSPGTGKGETQYF.

This chain uses TRBV6-4 with TRBJ2-4; D may correspond to TRBD1 or TRBD2 (5 bases each). Germline values: CDR1 MRHNA, CDR2 SNTAGT. The V end was cut by 6 bases, the J end by 0 bases, with 27 bases between. CDR3 length equals 20 residues. The CDR3 here is CASRTYFRDQAKIAKNIQYF. DNA for the CDR3: TGTGCCAGCAGGACCTATTTCCGGGACCAGGCTAAGATAGCCAAAAACATTCAGTACTTC.

The rearrangement links TRBV27 to TRBJ2-7; 7 bases line up with TRBD2. Germline trimming cut 8 bases from V and 4 bases from J; bases unmatched to any gene: 11. CDR1 MNHEY and CDR2 SMNVEV come from the germline V gene (reference sequence). CDR3 size: 14 residues. CDR3 residues: CASPWGGVPYEQYF. The CDR3 DNA sequence: TGTGCCAGCCCCTGGGGGGGGGTCCCTTACGAGCAGTACTTC.

The rearrangement links TRBV25-1 to TRBJ2-4; possibly TRBD1 or TRBD2 for D (5 bases each). This CDR3 contains 14 residues. Germline values: CDR1 MGHDK, CDR2 SYGVNS. V dropped 5 bases and J dropped 2 bases, with 10 bases sitting between them. Here the CDR3 reads CASSWDDSKNIQYF. Written as DNA, the CDR3 is TGTGCCAGCAGTTGGGACGATTCCAAAAACATTCAGTACTTC.

This clone was found a few times. The chain uses TRBV6-5 and TRBJ2-3; the D call may be TRBD1 or TRBD2 (5 bases each). This CDR3 spans 15 amino acids. The germline V gene has CDR1 MNHEY and CDR2 SVGAGI. The V end lost 6 bases, the J end lost 14 bases, and 27 bases lay between the germline ends. The DNA for the CDR3 is TGTGCCAGCAGCAAAGAATTTCGAACCGGGACCCGCTCGTATTTT. Amino acids: CASSKEFRTGTRSYF.